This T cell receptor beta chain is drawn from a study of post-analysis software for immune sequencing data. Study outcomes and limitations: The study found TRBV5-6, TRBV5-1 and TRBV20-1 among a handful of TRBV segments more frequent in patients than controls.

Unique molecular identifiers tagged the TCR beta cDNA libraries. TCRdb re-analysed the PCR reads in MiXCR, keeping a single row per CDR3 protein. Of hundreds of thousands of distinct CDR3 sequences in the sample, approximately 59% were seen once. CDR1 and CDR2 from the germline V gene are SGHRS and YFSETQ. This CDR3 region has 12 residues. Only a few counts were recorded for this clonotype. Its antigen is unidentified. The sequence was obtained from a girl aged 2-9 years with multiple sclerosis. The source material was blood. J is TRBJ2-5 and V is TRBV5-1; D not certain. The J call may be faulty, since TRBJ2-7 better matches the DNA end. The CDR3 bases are TGCGCCAGCAGCTTGATAAGGAGCGAGCAGTACTTC. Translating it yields CASSLIRSEQYF.